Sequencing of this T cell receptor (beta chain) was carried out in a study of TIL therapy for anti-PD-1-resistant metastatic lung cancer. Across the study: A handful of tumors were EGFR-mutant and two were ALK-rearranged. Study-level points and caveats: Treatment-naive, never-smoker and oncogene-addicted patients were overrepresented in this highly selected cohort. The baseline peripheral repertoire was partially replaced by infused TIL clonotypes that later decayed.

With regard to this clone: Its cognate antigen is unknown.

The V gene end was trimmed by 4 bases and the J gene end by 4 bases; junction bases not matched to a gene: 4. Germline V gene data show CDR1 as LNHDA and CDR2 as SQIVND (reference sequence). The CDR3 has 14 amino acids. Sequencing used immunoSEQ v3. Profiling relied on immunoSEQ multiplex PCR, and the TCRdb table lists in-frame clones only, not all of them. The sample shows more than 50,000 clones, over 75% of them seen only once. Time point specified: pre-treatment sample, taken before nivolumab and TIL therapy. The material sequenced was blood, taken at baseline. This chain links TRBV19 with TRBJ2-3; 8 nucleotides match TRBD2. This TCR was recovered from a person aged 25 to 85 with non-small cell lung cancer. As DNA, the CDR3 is TGTGCCAGTAGTACAGCGGGAGTAGCAGATACGCAGTATTTT. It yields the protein CASSTAGVADTQYF.